A single sample is the source of the 31 T cell receptor beta chains below, sequenced in a study of blood T cell repertoires in COVID-19. Repertoires were generated with immunoSEQ multiplex PCR, while TCRdb's copy carries only in-frame clones and drops some. The sample shows about 200,000 clones, roughly 85% of them seen only once. Material for sequencing was peripheral blood. The receptors were sampled from a man aged 55 to 70 with active or convalescent COVID-19.

The V gene is TRBV9, the J gene TRBJ2-2, with 10 bases that match TRBD2. CDR1 SGDLS and CDR2 YYNGEE come from the germline V gene. The CDR3 is 14 residues long. The J segment lost 5 bases and the V segment lost 5 bases, leaving 3 bases of the junction unmatched. The CDR3 region has the DNA TGTGCCAGCAGTACTAGCGGGGCGACCGGGGAGCTGTTTTTT. Amino acid sequence: CASSTSGATGELFF.

The rearrangement links TRBV27 to TRBJ2-7; D remains ambiguous. The V end was cut by 3 bases, the J end by 7 bases, with 16 bases between. This CDR3 is 14 amino acids long. Germline lookup yields CDR1 MNHEY and CDR2 SMNVEV (reference sequence). The CDR3: CASSFYAGPSEQYF. The CDR3 bases are TGTGCCAGCAGTTTTTACGCCGGTCCAAGTGAGCAGTACTTC.

The CDR3 region has the DNA TGTGCCAGCAGTCGTAGGGGGGGCTGGGGTGAGCAGTTCTTC. Protein product: CASSRRGGWGEQFF. The V gene is TRBV6-4, the J gene TRBJ2-1; D possibly corresponds to TRBD2 (7 bases). Trimming pared 5 bases from V and 9 bases from J, leaving 17 bases between. Germline CDR1 is MRHNA and CDR2 is SNTAGT. This CDR3 is 14 amino acids long.

This clone was detected many times. The rearrangement joins TRBV19 to TRBJ1-5, with unresolved D. The germline gives CDR1 LNHDA, CDR2 SQIVND (reference sequence). The CDR3 extends over 15 amino acids. V was shortened by 7 bases and J by 0 bases, with 13 bases between the two germline ends. CDR3 loop: CASTARDFSNQPQHF. CDR3 nucleotide sequence: TGTGCCAGTACCGCGCGGGATTTTAGCAATCAGCCCCAGCATTTT.

This clone was observed once. The rearrangement links TRBV18 to TRBJ1-2; 7 positions match TRBD1. The CDR3 totals 15 residues. Germline values: CDR1 KGHSH, CDR2 LQKENI. The trim removed 0 bases at V and 2 bases at J, leaving 3 bases unmatched. The CDR3 DNA sequence: TGTGCCAGCTCACCACCCGGGACAGAGAACTATGGCTACACCTTC. Protein sequence: CASSPPGTENYGYTF. Full variable domain (rest looked up from reference TRBV18 and TRBJ1-2): NAGVMQNPRHLVRRRGQEARLRCSPMKGHSHVYWYRQLPEEGLKFMVYLQKENIIDESGMPKERFSAEFPKEGPSILRIQQVVRGDSAAYFCASSPPGTENYGYTFGSGTRLTVV.

The chain combines TRBV7-9 with TRBJ1-1; the D is unclear. Trimming shortened V by 1 base and J by 2 bases, and 8 bases separated the two germline ends. Looked up from germline, CDR1 is SEHNR and CDR2 is FQNEAQ (reference sequence). There are 14 residues in the CDR3. As DNA, the CDR3 is TGTGCCAGCAGCTTAGGAGCGTCCAACACTGAAGCTTTCTTT. Protein: CASSLGASNTEAFF. The whole variable domain, remainder taken from reference TRBV7-9 and TRBJ1-1, is DTGVSQNPRHKITKRGQNVTFRCDPISEHNRLYWYRQTLGQGPEFLTYFQNEAQLEKSRLLSDRFSAERPKGSFSTLEIQRTEQGDSAMYLCASSLGASNTEAFFGQGTRLTVV.

DNA of the CDR3: TGTGCCAGCAGGACAGGGTTGCTTCAAGGCTACACCTTC. It translates to CASRTGLLQGYTF. The chain uses TRBV2 and TRBJ1-2, with 7 nucleotides matching TRBD1. Germline assignment: CDR1 SNHLY and CDR2 FYNNEI. V trimming: 6 bases; J trimming: 8 bases; junction bases outside the gene matches: 9. The CDR3 spans 13 residues.

The rearrangement joins TRBV7-9 to TRBJ1-2; 8 nucleotides agree with TRBD1. The CDR3 is 15 residues long. The trim removed 1 base at V and 3 bases at J, leaving 4 bases unmatched. CDR1 is SEHNR, CDR2 FQNEAQ, per germline (reference sequence). The DNA for the CDR3 is TGTGCCAGCAGCTTAGGGACAGGGCTCGACTATGGCTACACCTTC. Amino acid sequence: CASSLGTGLDYGYTF.

A remark on this clone: The sample holds other DNA sequences that translate to the same CDR3. This sequence joins TRBV18 and TRBJ2-2; the D gene is possibly TRBD1 (5 bases). The V gene lost 4 bases and the J gene lost 5 bases, with 11 bases spanning the gap. The CDR3 covers 14 residues. Germline CDR1 is KGHSH and CDR2 is LQKENI. The CDR3 sequence: CASSRTGLTGELFF. CDR3 bases: TGTGCCAGCTCACGCACAGGATTGACCGGGGAGCTGTTTTTT.

This chain uses TRBV10-3 with TRBJ1-5; possibly TRBD1 for D (5 bases). Per germline, CDR1 ENHRY and CDR2 SYGVKD. V gave up 4 bases and J gave up 5 bases, with 6 bases separating them. The CDR3 runs 12 residues. The CDR3 region is CAISGGDQPQHF. In DNA form, the CDR3 reads TGTGCCATCAGTGGGGGGGATCAGCCCCAGCATTTT.

V gene TRBV15 combines with J gene TRBJ2-7; D is unclear. V was trimmed by 1 base and J by 3 bases, leaving 4 bases between them. Looked up from germline, CDR1 is LNHNV and CDR2 is YYDKDF (reference sequence). The CDR3 covers 12 residues. The DNA of the CDR3 is TGTGCCACCAGCAGAGCAGACTACGAGCAGTACTTC. Its protein product is CATSRADYEQYF.

The CDR3 DNA sequence: TGTGCCAGCAGCCTCGGACAGGGGTCCTACAATGAGCAGTTCTTC. Amino acids: CASSLGQGSYNEQFF. The chain uses TRBV6-2 or TRBV6-3 and TRBJ2-1; 9 bases fit TRBD1. J gave up 1 base and V 6 bases, and 4 bases lay outside the gene matches. In germline, CDR1 is MNHEY, CDR2 SVGEGT. The CDR3 has 15 amino acids.

This chain connects TRBV6-1 to TRBJ2-3, with D possibly being TRBD1 (5 bases). The CDR3 has 13 residues. The germline V and J ends were trimmed by 1 base and 4 bases, with 6 bases remaining between them. Germline V gene lookup returns CDR1 MNHNS and CDR2 SASEGT. The CDR3 DNA sequence: TGTGCCAGCAGTGAAGGGGGCTCAGATACGCAGTATTTT. It encodes CASSEGGSDTQYF.

The chain recombines TRBV3-1 (or the pseudogene TRBV3-2) with TRBJ2-3; 11 bases are shared with TRBD2. V lost 4 bases, J lost 4 bases, and 7 bases stayed unmatched. Germline V gene sequence: CDR1 LGHDT, CDR2 YNNKEL (reference sequence). The CDR3 length is 16 residues. This CDR3 reads CASSPRLAGWADTQYF. The CDR3 DNA reads as TGTGCCAGCAGCCCCCGACTAGCGGGGTGGGCAGATACGCAGTATTTT.

V is TRBV11-2 and J is TRBJ1-2; 10 nucleotides agree with TRBD1. The CDR3 is 15 amino acids. The V gene end was trimmed by 5 bases and the J gene end by 0 bases; junction bases not matched to a gene: 3. From germline, CDR1 is SGHAT and CDR2 FQNNGV. CDR3 region: CASSPGQGTNYGYTF. CDR3 DNA sequence: TGTGCCAGCAGCCCGGGACAGGGGACTAACTATGGCTACACCTTC.

This clone was counted a few times. V gene TRBV4-2 combines with J gene TRBJ1-2; 8 bases are shared with TRBD1. The germline CDR1 and CDR2 sequences are LGHNA and YNFKEQ. The junction had 4 bases not matched to a gene; V was cut back by 3 bases and J by 4 bases. This CDR3 is 14 amino acids long. The CDR3 sequence: CASSHDRGSYGYTF. CDR3 sequence (DNA): TGTGCCAGCAGCCACGACAGGGGTAGCTATGGCTACACCTTC.

Worth noting for this clone: The junction and the germline gene differ at one end; a read error may be behind it. The chain couples TRBV3-1 (or the pseudogene TRBV3-2) to TRBJ2-7, with TRBD2 matching 9 bases. Germline loops: CDR1 LGHDT, CDR2 YNNKEL (reference sequence). The CDR3 consists of 12 residues. The CDR3 nucleotides read TGTGCCAGCAGGCAAGCGGGAGGCGAGCAGTACTTC. Protein: CASRQAGGEQYF.

The genes are TRBV29-1 and TRBJ1-2; 7 bases are a match to TRBD1. The germline CDR1 and CDR2 sequences are SQVTM and ANQGSEA. The V gene end was trimmed by 6 bases and the J gene end by 7 bases; junction bases not matched to a gene: 8. This CDR3 spans 12 amino acids. CDR3 coding DNA: TGCAGCGTGACCGCAGGGGGGCTTGGCTACACCTTC. Amino acid sequence: CSVTAGGLGYTF.

The J gene is TRBJ1-2, the V gene TRBV18, with D possibly TRBD1 on 5 matching bases. This CDR3 region has 15 residues. CDR1 and CDR2 from the germline V gene are KGHSH and LQKENI. Trimming cost V 2 bases and J 4 bases, with 14 bases left between them. This CDR3 is CASSPRGIPSYGYTF. In nucleotides, the CDR3 is TGTGCCAGCTCACCAAGGGGAATCCCCTCCTATGGCTACACCTTC.

The DNA for the CDR3 is TGTGCCAGTAGTCCCACCTCGACTAGCGGGGTCGGCAAAAACATTCAGTACTTC. As protein: CASSPTSTSGVGKNIQYF. The rearrangement links TRBV19 to TRBJ2-4, with TRBD2 identical over 11 bases. The ends lost 5 bases at V and 3 bases at J; junction bases unmatched: 12. This CDR3 is 18 amino acids long. The germline V gene encodes CDR1 LNHDA and CDR2 SQIVND (reference sequence). The full variable domain, completed using reference TRBV19 and TRBJ2-4, is DGGITQSPKYLFRKEGQNVTLSCEQNLNHDAMYWYRQDPGQGLRLIYYSQIVNDFQKGDIAEGYSVSREKKESFPLTVTSAQKNPTAFYLCASSPTSTSGVGKNIQYFGAGTRLSVL.

CDR3 bases: TGTGCCTGGAGTGTATCCTGGCGGGGGGGGCCCAACGAGCAGTACTTC. It encodes CAWSVSWRGGPNEQYF. The chain uses TRBV30 and TRBJ2-7, with 9 bases matching TRBD2. The CDR3 has 16 residues. The V segment lost 0 bases and the J segment 5 bases; nucleotides outside the gene matches: 11. Germline values: CDR1 GTSNPN, CDR2 SVGIG (reference sequence).

This clone was observed once. The CDR3 is CASSILPGQGASGYTF. In nucleotides, the CDR3 is TGTGCCAGTAGTATCCTCCCGGGACAGGGGGCAAGTGGCTACACCTTC. The chain has TRBV19 and TRBJ1-2, with TRBD1 matching 12 bases. Trimming took 3 bases from V and 7 from J; bases not matched to a gene: 9. CDR1 LNHDA and CDR2 SQIVND come from the germline V gene (reference sequence). The CDR3 covers 16 residues.

J is TRBJ1-1 and V is TRBV5-1; D remains ambiguous. CDR3 length: 16 residues. V was shortened by 0 bases and J by 3 bases, with 15 bases between the two germline ends. Per germline, CDR1 SGHRS and CDR2 YFSETQ. DNA for the CDR3: TGCGCCAGCAGCTTGGCCACCGGTGCAATGGACACTGAAGCTTTCTTT. It yields the protein CASSLATGAMDTEAFF.

This rearrangement joins TRBV24-1 to TRBJ1-5; no reliable D call. The germline V gene has CDR1 KGHDR and CDR2 SFDVKD. V gave up 5 bases and J gave up 1 base, with 11 bases separating them. This CDR3 has 15 residues. The CDR3 DNA reads as TGTGCCACCAGTGCGGCAGGCGGGAGCAATCAGCCCCAGCATTTT. Its translation: CATSAAGGSNQPQHF.

This clone was found once. This rearrangement joins TRBV2 to TRBJ2-2, with D unclear. Trimming cost V 7 bases and J 7 bases, with 7 bases left between them. Germline loops: CDR1 SNHLY, CDR2 FYNNEI. This CDR3 comprises 11 residues. In DNA, the CDR3 is TGTGCCAGCACCTACGACGGGGAGCTGTTTTTT. Encoded protein: CASTYDGELFF.

This clone has only a few counts. Written as DNA, the CDR3 is TGTGCCAGCAGTCCATTAAGCGGGACTAGCTTCCGCGAGCAGTACTTC. Residues: CASSPLSGTSFREQYF. The chain couples TRBV27 to TRBJ2-7; 9 bases are shared with TRBD2. The J segment lost 6 bases and the V segment lost 5 bases, leaving 14 bases of the junction unmatched. This CDR3 is 16 amino acids long. Looked up from germline, CDR1 is MNHEY and CDR2 is SMNVEV (reference sequence).

In its sample, this clone was seen once. The J gene is TRBJ1-5, the V gene TRBV7-9, with a weak D call TRBD1 (5 bases). V was shortened by 6 bases and J by 0 bases, with 12 bases between the two germline ends. Germline V CDR1 and CDR2: SEHNR, FQNEAQ (reference sequence). The length of the CDR3 is 15 residues. CDR3 sequence reads: CASSPLQGSNQPQHF. The CDR3, as DNA: TGTGCCAGCAGTCCCCTCCAGGGTAGCAATCAGCCCCAGCATTTT.

The V and J genes are TRBV15 and TRBJ2-5, with 8 bases aligning to TRBD1. The CDR3 runs 15 residues. Germline V gene lookup returns CDR1 LNHNV and CDR2 YYDKDF (reference sequence). The V and J ends lost 0 bases and 5 bases, in that order; junction bases with no gene match: 5. The CDR3 DNA follows: TGTGCCACCAGCAGAGACCCAGGGGGCGGGGAGACCCAGTACTTC. It is translated as CATSRDPGGGETQYF.

The rearrangement joins TRBV27 to TRBJ1-2; weak D call: TRBD1 (5 bases). Trimming removed 7 bases from V and 3 bases from J, with 18 bases in between. The germline V gene encodes CDR1 MNHEY and CDR2 SMNVEV (reference sequence). There are 15 residues in the CDR3. The CDR3 protein is CASKTSQGIDYGYTF. DNA of the CDR3: TGTGCCAGCAAAACGTCCCAGGGTATTGACTATGGCTACACCTTC.

The V call is TRBV10-3, the J call TRBJ1-4; D remains unclear. The germline V gene encodes CDR1 ENHRY and CDR2 SYGVKD. This CDR3 is 16 amino acids long. Trimming cost V 4 bases and J 0 bases, with 12 bases left between them. CDR3 nucleotides: TGTGCCATCAGTGTCTCAGGTGTTGCAACTAATGAAAAACTGTTTTTT. Translating it yields CAISVSGVATNEKLFF.

This clone has only one observation. The chain combines TRBV6-5 with TRBJ2-4; D is perhaps TRBD1 (6 bases). Germline CDR1 MNHEY, CDR2 SVGAGI. The CDR3 consists of 14 residues. Trimming left V 8 bases short and J 0 bases short, with 11 bases between. Here the CDR3 DNA reads TGTGCCAGCGGGACACAGGGAGCCAAAAACATTCAGTACTTC. Translation: CASGTQGAKNIQYF.